This TCR beta chain was sequenced in a study of T cells in Graves' hyperthyroidism and ophthalmopathy. On the study more broadly: The authors collected peripheral blood at initial diagnosis, before any treatment.

The table lists this clonotype with a few counts. What was amplified from RNA transcripts were TCR beta CDR3 regions. TCR CDR3 regions were first amplified by RT-PCR with HTBI primers. Using its own MiXCR run on the multiplex PCR reads, TCRdb lists one record per CDR3 protein. The repertoire consists of about 500,000 distinct CDR3 sequences, with approximately 14% occurring once and the leading ten covering 15% to 20%. CDR1 and CDR2 (germline): SGHTS, YDEGEE. This CDR3 spans 13 amino acids. The V segment lost 4 bases and the J segment 7 bases; nucleotides outside the gene matches: 5. Sequenced material: blood. The TCR was taken from a woman aged 18-29 years with Graves' hyperthyroidism. The rearrangement joins TRBV5-8 to TRBJ1-2; 9 nucleotides match TRBD1. The CDR3 reads CASSPDRGFGYTF. For the CDR3, the DNA is TGTGCCAGCAGCCCAGACAGGGGGTTTGGCTACACCTTC.